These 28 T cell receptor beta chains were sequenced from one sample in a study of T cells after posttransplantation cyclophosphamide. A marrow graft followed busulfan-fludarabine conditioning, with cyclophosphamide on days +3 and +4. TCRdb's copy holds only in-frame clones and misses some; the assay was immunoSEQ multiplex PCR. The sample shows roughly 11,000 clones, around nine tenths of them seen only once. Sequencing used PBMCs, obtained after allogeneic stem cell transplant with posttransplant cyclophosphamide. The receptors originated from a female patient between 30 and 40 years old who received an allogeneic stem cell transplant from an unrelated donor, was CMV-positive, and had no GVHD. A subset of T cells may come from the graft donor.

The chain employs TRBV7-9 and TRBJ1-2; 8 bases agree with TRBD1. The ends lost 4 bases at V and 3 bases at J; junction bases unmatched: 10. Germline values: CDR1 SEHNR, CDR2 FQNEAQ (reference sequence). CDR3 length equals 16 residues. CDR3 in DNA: TGTGCCAGCAGCTCAAGACCACCGGGACAGGACTATGGCTACACCTTC. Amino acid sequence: CASSSRPPGQDYGYTF.

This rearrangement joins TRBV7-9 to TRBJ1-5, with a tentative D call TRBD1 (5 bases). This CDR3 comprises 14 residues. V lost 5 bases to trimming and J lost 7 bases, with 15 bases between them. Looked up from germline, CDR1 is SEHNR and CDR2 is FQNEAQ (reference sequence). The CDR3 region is CASSPGGVGQPQHF. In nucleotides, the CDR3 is TGTGCCAGCAGCCCGGGGGGGGTCGGGCAGCCCCAGCATTTT.

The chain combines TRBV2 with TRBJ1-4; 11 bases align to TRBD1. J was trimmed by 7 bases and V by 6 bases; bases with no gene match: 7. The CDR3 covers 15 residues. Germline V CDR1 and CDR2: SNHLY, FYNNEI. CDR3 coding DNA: TGTGCCAGCAGCACAGGACAGGGGGCGTTTGAAAAACTGTTTTTT. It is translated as CASSTGQGAFEKLFF.

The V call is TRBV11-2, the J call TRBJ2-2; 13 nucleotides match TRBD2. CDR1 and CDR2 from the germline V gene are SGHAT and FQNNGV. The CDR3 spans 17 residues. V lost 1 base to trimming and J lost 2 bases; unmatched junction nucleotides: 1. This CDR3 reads CASSLGTSGGNTGELFF. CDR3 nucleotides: TGTGCCAGCAGCTTAGGGACTAGCGGGGGCAACACCGGGGAGCTGTTTTTT.

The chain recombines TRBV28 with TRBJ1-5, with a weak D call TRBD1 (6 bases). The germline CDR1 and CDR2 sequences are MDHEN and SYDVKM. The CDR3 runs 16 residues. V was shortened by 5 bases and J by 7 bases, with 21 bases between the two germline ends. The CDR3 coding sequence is TGTGCCAGCAGTCCCCCTAGAGGCGGGGGCGAACAGCCCCAGCATTTT. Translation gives CASSPPRGGGEQPQHF. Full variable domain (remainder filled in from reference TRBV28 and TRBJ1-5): DVKVTQSSRYLVKRTGEKVFLECVQDMDHENMFWYRQDPGLGLRLIYFSYDVKMKEKGDIPEGYSVSREKKERFSLILESASTNQTSMYLCASSPPRGGGEQPQHFGDGTRLSIL.

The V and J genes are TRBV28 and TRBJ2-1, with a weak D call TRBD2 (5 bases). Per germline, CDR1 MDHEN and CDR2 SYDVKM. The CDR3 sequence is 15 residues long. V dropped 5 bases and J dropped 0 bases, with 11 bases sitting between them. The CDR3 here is CASSRTFSSYNEQFF. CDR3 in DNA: TGTGCCAGCAGTCGGACTTTTAGCTCCTACAATGAGCAGTTCTTC.

The CDR3 coding sequence is TGTGCCAGCACAGGAATTCTAGCGGGACGGTACTACGAGCAGTACTTC. Translation: CASTGILAGRYYEQYF. V usage is TRBV27 and J usage is TRBJ2-5, with 9 bases aligning to TRBD2. The J call is in doubt because the DNA end fits TRBJ2-7 better. The CDR3 has 16 residues. Per germline, CDR1 MNHEY and CDR2 SMNVEV (reference sequence).

CDR3 sequence (DNA): TGTGCCAGCAGTGTTGGAAACAGGGGGACGGACTATGGCTACACCTTC. Protein: CASSVGNRGTDYGYTF. V gene TRBV27 combines with J gene TRBJ1-2, with 8 bases matching TRBD1. The germline CDR1 and CDR2 sequences are MNHEY and SMNVEV (reference sequence). V shed 5 bases and J 3 bases; nucleotides not matched to a gene: 11. This CDR3 comprises 16 residues.

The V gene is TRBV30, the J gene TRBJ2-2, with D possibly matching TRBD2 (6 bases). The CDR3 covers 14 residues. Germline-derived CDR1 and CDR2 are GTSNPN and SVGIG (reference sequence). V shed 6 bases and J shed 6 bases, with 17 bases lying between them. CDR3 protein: CACRAGGASGELFF. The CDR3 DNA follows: TGTGCCTGCCGCGCCGGGGGAGCCTCCGGGGAGCTGTTTTTT.

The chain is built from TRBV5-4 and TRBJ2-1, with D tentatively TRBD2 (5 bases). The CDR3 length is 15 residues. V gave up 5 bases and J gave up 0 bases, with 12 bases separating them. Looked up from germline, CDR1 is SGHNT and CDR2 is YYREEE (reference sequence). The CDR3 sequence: CASRLAVGSYNEQFF. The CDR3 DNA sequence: TGTGCCAGCAGGCTAGCTGTTGGCTCCTACAATGAGCAGTTCTTC.

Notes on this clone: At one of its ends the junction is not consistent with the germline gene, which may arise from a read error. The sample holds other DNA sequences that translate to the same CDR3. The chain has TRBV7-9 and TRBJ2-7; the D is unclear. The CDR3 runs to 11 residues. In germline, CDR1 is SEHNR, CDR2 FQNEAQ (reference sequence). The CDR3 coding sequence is TGCGCCAGCAGTCCCGTGTACGAGCAGTACTTC. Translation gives CASSPVYEQYF.

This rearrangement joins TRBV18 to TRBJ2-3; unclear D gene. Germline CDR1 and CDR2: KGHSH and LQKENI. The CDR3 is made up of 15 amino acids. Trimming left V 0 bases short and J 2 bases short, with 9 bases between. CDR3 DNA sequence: TGTGCCAGCTCACCACCGAAGCCCCCCACAGATACGCAGTATTTT. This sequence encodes CASSPPKPPTDTQYF.

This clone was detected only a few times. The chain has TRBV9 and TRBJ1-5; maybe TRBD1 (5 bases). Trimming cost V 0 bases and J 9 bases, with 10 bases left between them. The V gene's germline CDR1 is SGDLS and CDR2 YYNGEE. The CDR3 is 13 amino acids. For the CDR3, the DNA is TGTGCCAGCAGCGTAGGGGGGGAGAGGCCCCAGCATTTT. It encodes CASSVGGERPQHF.

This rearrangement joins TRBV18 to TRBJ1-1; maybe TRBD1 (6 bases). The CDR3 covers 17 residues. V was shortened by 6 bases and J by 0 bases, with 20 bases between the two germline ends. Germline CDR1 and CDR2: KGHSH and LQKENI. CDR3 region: CASSPSPDRSMNTEAFF. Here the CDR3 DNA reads TGTGCCAGCTCCCCCTCCCCGGACAGAAGCATGAACACTGAAGCTTTCTTT.

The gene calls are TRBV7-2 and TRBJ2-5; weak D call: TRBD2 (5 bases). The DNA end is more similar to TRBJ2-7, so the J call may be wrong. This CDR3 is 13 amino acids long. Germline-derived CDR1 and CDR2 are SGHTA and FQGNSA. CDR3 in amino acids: CASSLWRTYEQYF. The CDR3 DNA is TGTGCCAGCAGCTTGTGGAGGACCTACGAGCAGTACTTC.

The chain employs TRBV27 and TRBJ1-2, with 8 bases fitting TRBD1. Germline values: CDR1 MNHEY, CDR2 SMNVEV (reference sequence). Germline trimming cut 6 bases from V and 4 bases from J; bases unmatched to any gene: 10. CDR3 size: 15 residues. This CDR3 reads CASSLGQGLFYGYTF. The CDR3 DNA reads TGTGCCAGCAGCCTCGGACAGGGACTTTTCTATGGCTACACCTTC.

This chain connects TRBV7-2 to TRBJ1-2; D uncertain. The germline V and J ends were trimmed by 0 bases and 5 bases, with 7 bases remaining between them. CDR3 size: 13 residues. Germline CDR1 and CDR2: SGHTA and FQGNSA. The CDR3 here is CASSLARGYGYTF. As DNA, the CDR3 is TGTGCCAGCAGCTTAGCGCGGGGTTATGGCTACACCTTC.

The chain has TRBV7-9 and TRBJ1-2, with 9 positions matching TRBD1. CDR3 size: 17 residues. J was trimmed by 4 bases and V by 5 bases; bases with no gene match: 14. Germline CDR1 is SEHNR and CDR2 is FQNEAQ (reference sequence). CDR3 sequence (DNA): TGTGCCAGCAGCGGCGGACAGGGGTTCCTTCTTTCCTATGGCTACACCTTC. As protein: CASSGGQGFLLSYGYTF.

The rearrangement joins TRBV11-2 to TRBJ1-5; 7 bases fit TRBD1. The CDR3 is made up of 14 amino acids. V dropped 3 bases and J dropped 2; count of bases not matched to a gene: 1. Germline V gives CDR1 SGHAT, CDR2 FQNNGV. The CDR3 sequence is CASSFDRGNQPQHF. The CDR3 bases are TGTGCCAGCAGCTTCGACAGGGGCAATCAGCCCCAGCATTTT.

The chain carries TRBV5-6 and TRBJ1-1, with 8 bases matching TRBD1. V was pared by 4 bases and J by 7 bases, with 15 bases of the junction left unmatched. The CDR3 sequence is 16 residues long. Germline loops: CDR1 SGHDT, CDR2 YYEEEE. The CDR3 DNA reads TGTGCCAGCAGCCCGATTCTAGGCAGGGGGCTGAGTGAAGCTTTCTTT. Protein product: CASSPILGRGLSEAFF.

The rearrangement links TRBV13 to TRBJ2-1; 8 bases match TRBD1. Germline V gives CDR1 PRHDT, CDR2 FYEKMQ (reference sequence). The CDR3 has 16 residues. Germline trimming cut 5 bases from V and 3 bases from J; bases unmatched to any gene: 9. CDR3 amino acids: CASSEPGQVIYNEQFF. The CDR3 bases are TGTGCCAGCAGCGAACCGGGACAGGTCATCTACAATGAGCAGTTCTTC. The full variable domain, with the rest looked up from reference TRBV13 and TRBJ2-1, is AAGVIQSPRHLIKEKRETATLKCYPIPRHDTVYWYQQGPGQDPQFLISFYEKMQSDKGSIPDRFSAQQFSDYHSELNMSSLELGDSALYFCASSEPGQVIYNEQFFGPGTRLTVL.

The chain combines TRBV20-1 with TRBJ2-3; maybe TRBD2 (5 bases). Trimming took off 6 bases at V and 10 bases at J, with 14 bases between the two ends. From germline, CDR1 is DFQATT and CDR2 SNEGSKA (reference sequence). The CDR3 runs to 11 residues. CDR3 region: CSATRDLPQYF. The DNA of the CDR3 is TGCAGTGCCACTAGAGACCTTCCGCAGTATTTT.

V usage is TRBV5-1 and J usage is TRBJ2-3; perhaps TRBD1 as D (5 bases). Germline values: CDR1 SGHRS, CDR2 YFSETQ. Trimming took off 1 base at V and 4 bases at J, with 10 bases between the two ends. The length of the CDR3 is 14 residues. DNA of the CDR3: TGCGCCAGCAGCTTGCAATGGGGCCCAGATACGCAGTATTTT. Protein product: CASSLQWGPDTQYF.

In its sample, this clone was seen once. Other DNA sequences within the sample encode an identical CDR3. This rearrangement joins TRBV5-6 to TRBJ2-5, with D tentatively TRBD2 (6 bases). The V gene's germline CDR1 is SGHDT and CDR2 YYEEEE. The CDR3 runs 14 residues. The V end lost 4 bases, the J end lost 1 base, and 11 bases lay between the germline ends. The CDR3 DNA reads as TGTGCCAGCAGCCCCGGCGGGGTCCAAGAGACCCAGTACTTC. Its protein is CASSPGGVQETQYF.

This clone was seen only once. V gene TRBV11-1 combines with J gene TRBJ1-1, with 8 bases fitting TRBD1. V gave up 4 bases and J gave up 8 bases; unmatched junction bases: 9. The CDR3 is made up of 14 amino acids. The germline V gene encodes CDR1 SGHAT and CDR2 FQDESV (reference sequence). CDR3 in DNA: TGTGCCAGCAGCTCCCATCCCGGGACAGGCGAAGCTTTCTTT. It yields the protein CASSSHPGTGEAFF.

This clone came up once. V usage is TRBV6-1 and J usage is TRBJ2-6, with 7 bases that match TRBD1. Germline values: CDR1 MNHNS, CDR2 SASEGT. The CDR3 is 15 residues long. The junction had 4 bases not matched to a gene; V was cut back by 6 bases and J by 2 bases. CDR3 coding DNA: TGTGCCAGCAGCCGCACAGGGGCTGGGGCCAACGTCCTGACTTTC. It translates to CASSRTGAGANVLTF.

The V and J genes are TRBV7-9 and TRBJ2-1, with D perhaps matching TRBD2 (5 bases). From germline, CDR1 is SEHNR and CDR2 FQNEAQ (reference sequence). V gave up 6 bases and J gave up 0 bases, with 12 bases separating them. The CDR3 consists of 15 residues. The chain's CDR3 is CASSSLTSSYNEQFF. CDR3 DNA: TGTGCCAGCAGTTCACTTACTAGCTCCTACAATGAGCAGTTCTTC.

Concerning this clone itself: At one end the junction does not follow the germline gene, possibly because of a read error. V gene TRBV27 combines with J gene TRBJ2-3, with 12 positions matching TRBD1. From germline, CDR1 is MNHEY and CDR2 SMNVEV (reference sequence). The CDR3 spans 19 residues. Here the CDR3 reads CANSHLGTGGSVRTDTQYF. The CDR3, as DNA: TGTGCCAACAGTCACCTAGGGACAGGGGGCTCCGTCAGGACAGATACGCAGTATTTT.